Included here is one T cell receptor beta chain sequence, with context. Antigen unknown. Data came from immunoSEQ multiplex PCR; TCRdb stores just in-frame clones and leaves some out. The repertoire holds some 98,000 clones, with around 84% as singletons. Per the germline V gene, CDR1 is SGHDN and CDR2 is FVKESK. Deletions cut 1 base from V and 5 bases from J, with 8 bases between. CDR3 length: 13 amino acids. The sample belongs to a study of T cell responses to AZD1222 COVID-19 vaccine. General study results and limits: In a largely white British group with more females than males, clonal diversity was possibly underestimated.

The TCR originated in an adult who received the AZD1222 COVID-19 vaccine. The sample consisted of peripheral blood, taken 28 days after the second AZD1222 dose. The chain carries TRBV14 and TRBJ1-2, with D maybe TRBD1 (6 bases). The CDR3 DNA sequence: TGTGCCAGCAGCCAAGGAACAGGGTATGGCTACACCTTC. It specifies CASSQGTGYGYTF. The variable domain in full, with the rest retrieved from reference TRBV14 and TRBJ1-2, is EAGVTQFPSHSVIEKGQTVTLRCDPISGHDNLYWYRRVMGKEIKFLLHFVKESKQDESGMPNNRFLAERTGGTYSTLKVQPAELEDSGVYFCASSQGTGYGYTFGSGTRLTVV.